This TCR beta chain was obtained from a study of blood T cell repertoires in COVID-19. The CDR3 totals 18 residues. The germline V gene has CDR1 SGHVS and CDR2 FNYEAQ. The V gene end was trimmed by 4 bases and the J gene end by 3 bases; junction bases not matched to a gene: 16. The repertoire was sequenced with immunoSEQ multiplex PCR; TCRdb's copy has only in-frame clones and lacks some. Here the sample spans around 88,000 clones, about 88% being singletons. The V call is TRBV7-6, the J call TRBJ2-7, with 9 bases aligning to TRBD2. What was sequenced was peripheral blood. This clonotype originated in a woman aged 80 or over with acute or convalescent COVID-19. CDR3 loop: CASSSGVGGTSSIYEQYF. Here the CDR3 DNA reads TGTGCCAGCAGCTCAGGAGTAGGTGGGACTAGCTCCATCTACGAGCAGTACTTC.